This TCR beta chain was sequenced in a study of cytomegalovirus exposure and HLA in healthy donors. The PCR employed 60 Vbeta primers together with 13 Jbeta primers. Clones were sequenced by immunoSEQ multiplex PCR, and TCRdb holds only the in-frame ones, with some missing. The sample includes under 130,000 clones, around 77% of them seen just once. This CDR3 is 13 amino acids long. CDR1 is KGHSH and CDR2 is LQKENI in the germline V gene. Trimming at V came to 5 bases and at J to 5 bases, leaving 6 bases not matched to a gene. This clone was observed a handful of times. The receptor was derived from a man aged 45-65 years in good health and CMV-seropositive. The sequenced sample was PBMCs. The gene calls are TRBV18 and TRBJ2-7; 7 bases map to TRBD1. For the CDR3, the DNA is TGTGCCAGCTCAAGGACAGGTGGGGACGAGCAGTACTTC. Translating it yields CASSRTGGDEQYF.